These T cell receptor beta chains were read from a single sample in a study of immune characterization of retroperitoneal liposarcoma. MiXCR, run by TCRdb on the PCR reads, gives a single entry per CDR3 protein. The data contain about 2,600 distinct CDR3 sequences, approximately 35% of them seen just once; the ten biggest clones take up around 23%. Sequencing used tumor tissue. The receptors come from a male donor with retroperitoneal liposarcoma. Each CDR3 is given without its conserved first and last residue.

v_gene	j_gene	CDR3aa
TRBV6-6	-	ASSYQGAGDEQY
TRBV12-3/TRBV12-4	TRBJ2-3	ATSKPPTDTQY
TRBV6-2/TRBV6-3	TRBJ2-1	ASNVAGGYNEQF
TRBV15	TRBJ2-1	ATSRDSGSYNEQF
TRBV6-1	TRBJ2-7	ASRDSYSSYEQY
TRBV12-3/TRBV12-4	TRBJ2-1	ASSYGTSGSGEQF
TRBV6-1	-	ASSLDRGLYEQY
TRBV6-2/TRBV6-3	TRBJ2-3	ASSYSVGLGSTDTQY
TRBV7-2	TRBJ2-1	ASSRLAGGGNEQF
TRBV5-1	TRBJ2-1	ASSLDSYNEQF
TRBV6-1	-	ASSPGQGVTEQF
TRBV11-2	-	ASSFSPRTDEQY